These 9 T cell receptor beta chains originate from one sample sequenced in a study of cytomegalovirus exposure and HLA in healthy donors. With 60 Vbeta and 13 Jbeta primers, the PCR was carried out. Generated by immunoSEQ multiplex PCR, the TCRdb table keeps only in-frame clones and is missing some. The sample lists roughly 150,000 clones, about 82% occurring once. The specimen was PBMCs. These receptors originate from a man between 25 and 39 years old in good health.

The chain carries TRBV27 and TRBJ1-2; TRBD1 matches at 8 bases. V gave up 6 bases and J gave up 7 bases; unmatched junction bases: 4. Germline V CDR1 and CDR2: MNHEY, SMNVEV (reference sequence). The CDR3 length is 12 residues. The CDR3 loop is CASSRQGLGYTF. In DNA form, the CDR3 reads TGTGCCAGCAGCCGACAGGGGCTTGGCTACACCTTC.

The chain combines TRBV6-5 with TRBJ1-2; no clear D gene. Trimming took off 6 bases at V and 0 bases at J, with 11 bases between the two ends. This CDR3 comprises 14 residues. CDR1 is MNHEY and CDR2 is SVGAGI in the germline V gene. The CDR3 DNA is TGTGCCAGCAGCACCAGAAGTGCTAACTATGGCTACACCTTC. It yields the protein CASSTRSANYGYTF.

The chain couples TRBV5-1 to TRBJ1-5, with a weak D call TRBD1 (6 bases). The CDR3 is 15 residues long. V was pared by 0 bases and J by 2 bases, with 9 bases between. Germline-derived CDR1 and CDR2 are SGHRS and YFSETQ. This CDR3 is CASSLEGVRNQPQHF. The CDR3 nucleotides read TGCGCCAGCAGCTTGGAGGGGGTGCGCAATCAGCCCCAGCATTTT.

In its sample, this clone was seen a few times. This chain links TRBV5-1 with TRBJ1-1, with TRBD1 identical over 8 bases. The CDR3 extends over 16 amino acids. The germline CDR1 and CDR2 sequences are SGHRS and YFSETQ. Trimming at V came to 2 bases and at J to 0 bases, leaving 6 bases not matched to a gene. CDR3 protein: CASSLPDRGLNTEAFF. CDR3 DNA: TGCGCCAGCAGCTTACCAGACAGGGGCCTGAACACTGAAGCTTTCTTT.

V and J are TRBV7-2 and TRBJ2-1, with 12 bases aligning to TRBD2. The CDR3 has 15 residues. Germline assignment: CDR1 SGHTA and CDR2 FQGNSA. J lost 2 bases, V lost 5 bases, and 1 base had no gene match. The DNA for the CDR3 is TGTGCCAGCAGCCGACTAGCGGGAGCCTACAATGAGCAGTTCTTC. It specifies CASSRLAGAYNEQFF.

The V call is TRBV2, the J call TRBJ2-1; D gene ambiguous. With 5 bases removed from V and 4 bases from J, the gap between germline ends came to 9 bases. Looked up from germline, CDR1 is SNHLY and CDR2 is FYNNEI. The CDR3 sequence is 13 residues long. In DNA form, the CDR3 reads TGTGCCAGCAGTCGCGAGCTTTACAATGAGCAGTTCTTC. Translated, it gives CASSRELYNEQFF.

The gene calls are TRBV27 and TRBJ2-4, with D hard to call. The germline gives CDR1 MNHEY, CDR2 SMNVEV (reference sequence). This CDR3 has 14 residues. V shed 0 bases and J shed 8 bases, with 11 bases lying between them. The CDR3: CASSLSSAEDIQYF. The DNA for the CDR3 is TGTGCCAGCAGTTTATCGAGCGCCGAGGACATTCAGTACTTC.

This clone was recorded a few times. The chain uses TRBV6-5 and TRBJ2-4; TRBD2 matches at 12 bases. The junction had 10 bases not matched to a gene; V was cut back by 0 bases and J by 16 bases. The CDR3 extends over 15 amino acids. Per the germline V gene, CDR1 is MNHEY and CDR2 is SVGAGI. CDR3 bases: TGTGCCAGCAGTTACTCGGGGCTAGCGGGAGGGTCTCATTACTTC. As protein: CASSYSGLAGGSHYF.

Remarks on this clone: Other DNA sequences within the sample encode an identical CDR3. The V and J genes are TRBV15 and TRBJ2-1; 9 bases align to TRBD1. J gave up 7 bases and V 6 bases, and 10 bases lay outside the gene matches. The germline gives CDR1 LNHNV, CDR2 YYDKDF (reference sequence). This CDR3 has 15 residues. The CDR3: CATRQPGQGWNEQFF. The DNA of the CDR3 is TGTGCCACCAGACAGCCAGGACAGGGGTGGAATGAGCAGTTCTTC.